This T cell receptor beta chain came from a study of CD8+ T cells in alopecia areata. cDNA prepared by RNA extraction and subsequent reverse transcription served as the template for sequencing. Clones were sequenced by immunoSEQ multiplex PCR, and TCRdb holds only the in-frame ones, with some missing. The table records fewer than 250,000 clones, 40% to 45% of them present only once. Treatment indicated: oral pan-JAK inhibitor, 5-10 mg twice daily. Per the germline V gene, CDR1 is MNHEY and CDR2 is SMNVEV (reference sequence). J gave up 2 bases and V 8 bases, and 7 bases lay outside the gene matches. This CDR3 contains 15 residues.

Sample: CD4+ T cells sorted from blood, taken around week 36, from a patient treated with tofacitinib. The chain employs TRBV27 and TRBJ2-1, with TRBD2 identical over 9 bases. The receptor was derived from a human donor with alopecia areata. CDR3 sequence: CASARAGGAYNEQFF. CDR3 sequence (DNA): TGTGCCAGCGCTCGAGCGGGAGGAGCCTACAATGAGCAGTTCTTC.